These 22 T cell receptor beta chains came from one sample sequenced in a study of blood T cell repertoires in COVID-19. Data came from immunoSEQ multiplex PCR; TCRdb stores just in-frame clones and leaves some out. The table records roughly 150,000 clones, roughly 88% of them present only once. Material: peripheral blood. The receptor source for this set is a woman between 45 and 60 years old in a cohort sampled during active or convalescent COVID-19.

V and J are TRBV7-2 and TRBJ2-3, with TRBD2 matching 9 bases. After removal of 3 bases from V and 2 bases from J, the junction contained 3 bases not matched to a gene. The length of the CDR3 is 15 residues. Germline V gives CDR1 SGHTA, CDR2 FQGNSA. The CDR3 bases are TGTGCCAGCAGCTTTAGCGGGGGAACCACAGATACGCAGTATTTT. Amino acid sequence: CASSFSGGTTDTQYF.

The CDR3: CASSPGLNQETQYF. In DNA, the CDR3 is TGTGCCAGCTCACCGGGACTAAACCAAGAGACCCAGTACTTC. The chain couples TRBV18 to TRBJ2-5; 7 positions agree with TRBD2. The CDR3 runs to 14 residues. Per germline, CDR1 KGHSH and CDR2 LQKENI. V shed 3 bases and J 0 bases; nucleotides not matched to a gene: 1. Filled out from reference TRBV18 and TRBJ2-5, the complete variable domain reads NAGVMQNPRHLVRRRGQEARLRCSPMKGHSHVYWYRQLPEEGLKFMVYLQKENIIDESGMPKERFSAEFPKEGPSILRIQQVVRGDSAAYFCASSPGLNQETQYFGPGTRLLVL.

V gene TRBV21-1 combines with J gene TRBJ1-6. TRBV21-1 is labeled a pseudogene. The CDR3 contains 15 residues. The CDR3 sequence: CASSPRGREGSPLHF. In nucleotides, the CDR3 is TGTGCCAGCAGCCCCCGGGGAAGGGAGGGGTCACCCCTCCACTTT.

The rearrangement links TRBV7-2 to TRBJ2-3, with D perhaps TRBD2 (5 bases). CDR1 and CDR2 from the germline V gene are SGHTA and FQGNSA. The CDR3 is 14 residues long. The ends were cut back, 0 bases at V and 6 bases at J, with 10 bases in the middle. The DNA for the CDR3 is TGTGCCAGCAGCTTAGCGGGGAGTGGGGATACGCAGTATTTT. This sequence encodes CASSLAGSGDTQYF.

This clone was observed a handful of times. V gene TRBV11-1 combines with J gene TRBJ1-2; no reliable D call. Germline CDR1 is SGHAT and CDR2 is FQDESV (reference sequence). CDR3 length: 13 amino acids. Trimming took off 1 base at V and 6 bases at J, with 9 bases between the two ends. The CDR3 spells CASSLGADNGYTF. CDR3 DNA: TGTGCCAGCAGCTTAGGGGCAGACAATGGCTACACCTTC.

The rearrangement uses TRBV11-2 and TRBJ1-2, with TRBD1 matching 7 bases. V lost 3 bases and J lost 5; bases outside the gene matches: 3. The CDR3 is 13 residues long. Per germline, CDR1 SGHAT and CDR2 FQNNGV. CDR3 nucleotide sequence: TGTGCCAGCAGCTTGGGGACAGCGTATGGCTACACCTTC. This sequence encodes CASSLGTAYGYTF.

This chain joins TRBV5-6 and TRBJ2-7, with 8 bases matching TRBD1. The CDR3 runs to 18 residues. After removal of 0 bases from V and 2 bases from J, the junction contained 13 bases not matched to a gene. CDR1 is SGHDT, CDR2 YYEEEE, per germline. CDR3 loop: CASSLGSTGTGLPYEQYF. CDR3 coding DNA: TGTGCCAGCAGCTTGGGCTCTACCGGGACAGGACTTCCCTACGAGCAGTACTTC.

A few counts support this clone. The chain has TRBV7-9 and TRBJ1-2; weak D call: TRBD1 (5 bases). The germline V gene encodes CDR1 SEHNR and CDR2 FQNEAQ (reference sequence). This CDR3 is built from 16 residues. The V and J ends lost 1 base and 8 bases respectively, with 20 bases between them. CDR3 bases: TGTGCCAGCAGCTTAGGCGAGGCAGGGCAACGTGTCGGCTACACCTTC. Its protein product is CASSLGEAGQRVGYTF. The complete variable domain, with remaining parts taken from reference TRBV7-9 and TRBJ1-2, reads DTGVSQNPRHKITKRGQNVTFRCDPISEHNRLYWYRQTLGQGPEFLTYFQNEAQLEKSRLLSDRFSAERPKGSFSTLEIQRTEQGDSAMYLCASSLGEAGQRVGYTFGSGTRLTVV.

This clone was recorded once. CDR3 sequence (DNA): TGCGCCAGCAGCCAAGACCACCGGATTATGGGGCGATTTGAAAAACTGTTTTTT. This encodes CASSQDHRIMGRFEKLFF. This rearrangement joins TRBV4-3 to TRBJ1-4, with D possibly TRBD1 on 5 matching bases. This CDR3 region has 18 residues. Germline V gene sequence: CDR1 LGHNA, CDR2 YSLEER. V shed 0 bases and J shed 7 bases, with 21 bases lying between them.

This clone has just a few counts. This chain connects TRBV6-2 or TRBV6-3 to TRBJ1-5, with D tentatively TRBD1 (6 bases). Germline V lookup: CDR1 MNHEY, CDR2 SVGEGT. V was clipped by 0 bases and J by 4 bases, with 10 bases between them. The CDR3 totals 15 residues. CDR3 DNA sequence: TGTGCCAGCAGTTACTCGTATAGGGGGAATCAGCCCCAGCATTTT. Translation: CASSYSYRGNQPQHF.

The genes are TRBV12-3 or TRBV12-4 and TRBJ2-1, with TRBD1 matching 10 bases. With 6 bases clipped from V and 9 bases from J, the junction kept 5 bases outside the gene matches. The CDR3 contains 13 residues. The chain's CDR3 is CASSKTGGVEQFF. For the CDR3, the DNA is TGTGCCAGCAGCAAGACAGGGGGCGTTGAGCAGTTCTTC.

In regard to this clone: One junction end disagrees with the germline gene, perhaps due to a read error. This chain uses TRBV7-7 with TRBJ2-7; weak D call: TRBD2 (5 bases). The CDR3 spans 15 residues. Germline V CDR1 and CDR2: SSHAT, FNYEAQ (reference sequence). This CDR3 is CASSLGAGSSYEQYF. The CDR3 region has the DNA TGTGCTAGCAGCTTAGGCGCGGGTTCGTCCTACGAGCAGTACTTC.

V usage is TRBV3-1 (or the pseudogene TRBV3-2) and J usage is TRBJ1-1; perhaps TRBD1 as D (6 bases). CDR1 LGHDT and CDR2 YNNKEL come from the germline V gene (reference sequence). This CDR3 is built from 14 residues. V was pared by 8 bases and J by 4 bases, with 17 bases between. Here the CDR3 DNA reads TGTGCCAGCCAGCGATTACAGGGTCGCACTGAAGCTTTCTTT. It yields the protein CASQRLQGRTEAFF.

The gene calls are TRBV11-2 and TRBJ2-1; 7 bases are a match to TRBD2. The V gene end was trimmed by 5 bases and the J gene end by 9 bases; junction bases not matched to a gene: 4. Germline V lookup: CDR1 SGHAT, CDR2 FQNNGV. This CDR3 region has 12 residues. DNA of the CDR3: TGTGCCAGCAGCCGGGAGGTGAGTGAGCAGTTCTTC. This translates into CASSREVSEQFF.

The V and J genes are TRBV12-5 and TRBJ2-2, with 11 positions matching TRBD2. Germline trimming cut 3 bases from V and 6 bases from J; bases unmatched to any gene: 6. The length of the CDR3 is 16 residues. CDR1 and CDR2 from the germline V gene are LGHNT and FRNRAP. The CDR3 region has the DNA TGTGCTAGTGGTTTCCGTAGCGGGGGGGCCGCCGGGGAGCTGTTTTTT. Encoded protein: CASGFRSGGAAGELFF.

This chain connects TRBV5-1 to TRBJ2-7, with TRBD2 identical over 14 bases. This CDR3 contains 17 residues. With V trimmed by 3 bases and J by 0 bases, 5 bases remained unmatched. Germline lookup yields CDR1 SGHRS and CDR2 YFSETQ. This CDR3 is CASSWRTSGGSSYEQYF. CDR3 nucleotide sequence: TGCGCCAGCAGCTGGAGGACTAGCGGGGGGAGCTCCTACGAGCAGTACTTC.

V gene TRBV12-3 or TRBV12-4 combines with J gene TRBJ2-3; possibly TRBD1 for D (7 bases). Trimming shortened V by 6 bases and J by 7 bases, and 11 bases separated the two germline ends. The CDR3 loop spans 12 amino acids. CDR3 amino acids: CASRGGGYTQYF. DNA of the CDR3: TGTGCCAGCAGAGGAGGGGGCTATACGCAGTATTTT.

The gene calls are TRBV6-7 and TRBJ2-2, with 11 bases fitting TRBD1. TRBV6-7 is an open reading frame, and its role is uncertain. V lost 5 bases to trimming and J lost 3 bases; unmatched junction nucleotides: 8. CDR3 length: 17 residues. Here the CDR3 reads CASSQPGQGVYTGELFF. In nucleotides, the CDR3 is TGTGCCAGCAGTCAACCGGGACAGGGGGTTTACACCGGGGAGCTGTTTTTT.

The rearrangement uses TRBV19 and TRBJ1-4, with TRBD1 identical over 7 bases. The germline V gene encodes CDR1 LNHDA and CDR2 SQIVND (reference sequence). The ends lost 6 bases at V and 3 bases at J; junction bases unmatched: 13. This CDR3 is built from 17 residues. The chain's CDR3 is CASRRGHVGLANEKLFF. The CDR3 DNA follows: TGTGCCAGTAGAAGGGGGCATGTTGGCCTGGCTAATGAAAAACTGTTTTTT.

The table lists this clone with a few counts. The chain links TRBV7-3 to TRBJ2-7, with 8 bases that match TRBD2. The CDR3 has 17 amino acids. Trimming took 1 base from V and 1 from J; bases not matched to a gene: 9. CDR1 and CDR2 from the germline V gene are SGHTA and FQGTGA. The CDR3 coding sequence is TGTGCCAGCAGCTTAATAGGGACTAGGGTTGGTTCCTACGAGCAGTACTTC. It yields the protein CASSLIGTRVGSYEQYF.

This clone has a handful of counts. The chain employs TRBV19 and TRBJ1-4; D uncertain. The CDR3 totals 15 residues. Germline V gives CDR1 LNHDA, CDR2 SQIVND (reference sequence). The V end lost 5 bases, the J end lost 4 bases, and 14 bases lay between the germline ends. In DNA, the CDR3 is TGTGCCAGTAGTTCCTTGGCGGGAGGTAATGAAAAACTGTTTTTT. It yields the protein CASSSLAGGNEKLFF.

This clone was observed a single time. In DNA form, the CDR3 reads TGTGCCAGCAGCCAAGAGTATCCTGGACTAGCGGGGGGCCAAGAGACCCAGTACTTC. Protein: CASSQEYPGLAGGQETQYF. J is TRBJ2-5 and V is TRBV3-1 (or the pseudogene TRBV3-2); 14 nucleotides align to TRBD2. After removal of 0 bases from V and 1 base from J, the junction contained 7 bases not matched to a gene. CDR1 and CDR2 (germline): LGHDT, YNNKEL (reference sequence). The CDR3 sequence is 19 residues long.